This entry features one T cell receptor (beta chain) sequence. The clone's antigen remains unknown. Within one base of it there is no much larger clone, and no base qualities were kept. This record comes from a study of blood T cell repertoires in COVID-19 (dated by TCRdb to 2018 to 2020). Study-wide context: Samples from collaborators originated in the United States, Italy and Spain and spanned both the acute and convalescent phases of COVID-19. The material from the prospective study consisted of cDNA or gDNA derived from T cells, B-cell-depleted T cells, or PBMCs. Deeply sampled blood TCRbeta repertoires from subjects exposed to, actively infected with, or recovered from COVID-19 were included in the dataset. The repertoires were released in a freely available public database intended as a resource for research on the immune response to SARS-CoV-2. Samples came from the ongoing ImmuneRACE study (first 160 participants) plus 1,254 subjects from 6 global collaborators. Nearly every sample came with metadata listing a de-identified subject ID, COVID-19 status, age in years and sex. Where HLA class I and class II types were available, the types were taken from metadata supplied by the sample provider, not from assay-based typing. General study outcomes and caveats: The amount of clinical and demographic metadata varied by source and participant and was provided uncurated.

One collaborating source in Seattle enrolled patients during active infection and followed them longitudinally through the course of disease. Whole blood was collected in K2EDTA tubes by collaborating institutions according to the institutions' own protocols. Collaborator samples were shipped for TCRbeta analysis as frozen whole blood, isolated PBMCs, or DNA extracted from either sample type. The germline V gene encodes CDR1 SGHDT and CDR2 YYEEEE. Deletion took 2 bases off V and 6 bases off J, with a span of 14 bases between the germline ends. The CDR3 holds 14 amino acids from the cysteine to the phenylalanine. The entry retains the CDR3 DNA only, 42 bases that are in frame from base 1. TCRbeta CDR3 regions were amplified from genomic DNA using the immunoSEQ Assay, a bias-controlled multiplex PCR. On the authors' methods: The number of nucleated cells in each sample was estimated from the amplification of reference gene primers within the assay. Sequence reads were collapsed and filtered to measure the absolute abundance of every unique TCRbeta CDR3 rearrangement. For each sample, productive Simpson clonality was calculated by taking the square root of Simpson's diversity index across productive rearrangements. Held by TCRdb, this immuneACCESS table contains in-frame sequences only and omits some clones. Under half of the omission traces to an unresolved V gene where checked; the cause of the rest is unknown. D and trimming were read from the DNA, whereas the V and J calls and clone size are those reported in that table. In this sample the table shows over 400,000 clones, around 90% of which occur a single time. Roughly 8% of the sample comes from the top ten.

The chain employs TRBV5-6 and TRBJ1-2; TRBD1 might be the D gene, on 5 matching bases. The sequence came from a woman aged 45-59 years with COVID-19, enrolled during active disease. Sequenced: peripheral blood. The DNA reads TGTGCCAGCAGCTTACGCTGGGGCTTGGATGGCTACACCTTC. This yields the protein CASSLRWGLDGYTF.